This TCR beta chain was captured in a study of early T cells in non-severe SARS-CoV-2 infection. Individual cDNA molecules were tagged with unique molecular identifiers. One entry per CDR3 protein results from TCRdb running MiXCR on the 5' RACE reads. There are tens of thousands of distinct CDR3 sequences in the sample; 10% to 15% occur only once, and under 2% lies in the top ten. This clonotype was recorded many times. CDR1 is DFQATT, CDR2 SNEGSKA, per germline (reference sequence). This CDR3 contains 14 residues. Between the trimmed V and J ends, which lost 5 bases and 1 base, there was a span of 14 bases.

Sequencing was carried out using whole blood. The receptor's source is an adult who was a healthcare worker with PCR-confirmed SARS-CoV-2 infection or an uninfected control (not recorded which). The V and J genes are TRBV20-1 and TRBJ1-1, with a possible D match to TRBD1 (5 bases). CDR3 amino acids: CSALSFTGNTEAFF. Here the CDR3 DNA reads TGCAGTGCTTTATCCTTTACAGGGAACACTGAAGCTTTCTTT.